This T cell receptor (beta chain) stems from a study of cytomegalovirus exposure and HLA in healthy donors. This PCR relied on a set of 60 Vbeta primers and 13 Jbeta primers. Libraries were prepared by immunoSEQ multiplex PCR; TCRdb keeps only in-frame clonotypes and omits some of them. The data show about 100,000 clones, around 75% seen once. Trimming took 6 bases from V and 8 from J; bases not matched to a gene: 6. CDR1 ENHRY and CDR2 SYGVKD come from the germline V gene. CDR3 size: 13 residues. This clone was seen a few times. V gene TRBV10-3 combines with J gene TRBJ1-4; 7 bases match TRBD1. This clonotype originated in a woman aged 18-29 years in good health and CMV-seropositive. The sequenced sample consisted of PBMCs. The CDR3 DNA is TGTGCCATCAGAGGACAGGTGGAAGAAAAACTGTTTTTT. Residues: CAIRGQVEEKLFF.